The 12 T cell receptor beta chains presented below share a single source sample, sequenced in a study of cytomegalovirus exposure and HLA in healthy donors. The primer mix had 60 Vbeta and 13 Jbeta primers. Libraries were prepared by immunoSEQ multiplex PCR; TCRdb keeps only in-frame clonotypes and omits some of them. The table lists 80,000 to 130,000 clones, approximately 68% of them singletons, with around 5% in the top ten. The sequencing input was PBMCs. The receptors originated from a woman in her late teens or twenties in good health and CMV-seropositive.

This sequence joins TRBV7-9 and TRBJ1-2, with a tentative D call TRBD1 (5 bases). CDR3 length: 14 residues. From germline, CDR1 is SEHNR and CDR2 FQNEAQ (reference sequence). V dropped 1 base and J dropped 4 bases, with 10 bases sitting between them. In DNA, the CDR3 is TGTGCCAGCAGCTTAGAGTTGGGGCCCTATGGCTACACCTTC. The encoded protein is CASSLELGPYGYTF.

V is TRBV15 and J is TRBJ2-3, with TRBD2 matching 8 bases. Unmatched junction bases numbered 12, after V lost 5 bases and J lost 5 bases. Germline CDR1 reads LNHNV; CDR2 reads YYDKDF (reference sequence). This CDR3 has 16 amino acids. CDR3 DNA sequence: TGTGCCACCAGCGGGCCACTTGTAGCGGGGATAGATACGCAGTATTTT. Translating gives CATSGPLVAGIDTQYF.

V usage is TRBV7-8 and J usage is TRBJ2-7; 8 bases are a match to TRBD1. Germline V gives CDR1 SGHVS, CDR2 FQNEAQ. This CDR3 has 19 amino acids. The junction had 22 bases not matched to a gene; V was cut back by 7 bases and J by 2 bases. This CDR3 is CASTRLPPLQQGATYEQYF. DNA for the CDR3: TGTGCCAGCACCCGATTACCCCCTCTACAGCAGGGGGCTACCTACGAGCAGTACTTC. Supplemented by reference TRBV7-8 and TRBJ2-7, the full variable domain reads GAGVSQSPRYKVAKRGQDVALRCDPISGHVSLFWYQQALGQGPEFLTYFQNEAQLDKSGLPSDRFFAERPEGSVSTLKIQRTQQEDSAVYLCASTRLPPLQQGATYEQYFGPGTRLTVT.

This CDR3 is CASSQGGQGNYGYTF. For the CDR3, the DNA is TGTGCCAGCAGCCAAGGGGGCCAGGGGAACTATGGCTACACCTTC. This sequence joins TRBV4-2 and TRBJ1-2; TRBD1 is a possible D gene (6 bases). Trimming left V 1 base short and J 2 bases short, with 11 bases between. CDR3 length: 15 residues. Germline V gene lookup returns CDR1 LGHNA and CDR2 YNFKEQ.

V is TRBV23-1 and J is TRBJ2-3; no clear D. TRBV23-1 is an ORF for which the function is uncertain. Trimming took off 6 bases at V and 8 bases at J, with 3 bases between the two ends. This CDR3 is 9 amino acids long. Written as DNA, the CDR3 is TGCGCCAGCAGGGCTACGCAGTATTTT. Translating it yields CASRATQYF.

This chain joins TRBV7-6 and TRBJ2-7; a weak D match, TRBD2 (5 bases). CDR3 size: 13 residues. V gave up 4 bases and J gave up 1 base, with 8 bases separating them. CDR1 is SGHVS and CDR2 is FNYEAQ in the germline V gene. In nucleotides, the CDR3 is TGTGCCAGCAGCTCAGGAGGATCCTACGAGCAGTACTTC. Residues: CASSSGGSYEQYF.

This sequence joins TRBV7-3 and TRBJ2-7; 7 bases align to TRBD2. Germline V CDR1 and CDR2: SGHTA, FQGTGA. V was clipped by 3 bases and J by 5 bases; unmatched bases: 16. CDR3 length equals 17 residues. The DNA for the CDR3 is TGTGCCAGCAGCTTGCATGGTTCGGGACTACTCCTCAACGAGCAGTACTTC. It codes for CASSLHGSGLLLNEQYF. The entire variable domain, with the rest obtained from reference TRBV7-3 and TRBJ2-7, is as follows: GAGVSQTPSNKVTEKGKYVELRCDPISGHTALYWYRQSLGQGPEFLIYFQGTGAADDSGLPNDRFFAVRPEGSVSTLKIQRTERGDSAVYLCASSLHGSGLLLNEQYFGPGTRLTVT.

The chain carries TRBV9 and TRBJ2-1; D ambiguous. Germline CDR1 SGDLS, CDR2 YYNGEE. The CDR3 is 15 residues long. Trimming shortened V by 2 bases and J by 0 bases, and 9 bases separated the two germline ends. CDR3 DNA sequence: TGTGCCAGCAGCGTGATCCCGAGCTCCTACAATGAGCAGTTCTTC. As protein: CASSVIPSSYNEQFF. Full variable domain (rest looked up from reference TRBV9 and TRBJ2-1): DSGVTQTPKHLITATGQRVTLRCSPRSGDLSVYWYQQSLDQGLQFLIQYYNGEERAKGNILERFSAQQFPDLHSELNLSSLELGDSALYFCASSVIPSSYNEQFFGPGTRLTVL.

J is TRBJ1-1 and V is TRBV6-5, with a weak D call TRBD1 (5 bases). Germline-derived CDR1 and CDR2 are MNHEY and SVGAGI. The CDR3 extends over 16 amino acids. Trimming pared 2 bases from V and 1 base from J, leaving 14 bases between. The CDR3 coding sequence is TGTGCCAGCAGTTACGGGGCGCACAGAAGGAACACTGAAGCTTTCTTT. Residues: CASSYGAHRRNTEAFF.

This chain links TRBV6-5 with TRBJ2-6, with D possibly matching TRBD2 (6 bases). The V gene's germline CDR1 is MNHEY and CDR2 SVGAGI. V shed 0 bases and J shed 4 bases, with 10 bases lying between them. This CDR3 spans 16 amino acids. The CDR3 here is CASSYSRRVGANVLTF. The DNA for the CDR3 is TGTGCCAGCAGTTACTCGAGGAGGGTAGGGGCCAACGTCCTGACTTTC.

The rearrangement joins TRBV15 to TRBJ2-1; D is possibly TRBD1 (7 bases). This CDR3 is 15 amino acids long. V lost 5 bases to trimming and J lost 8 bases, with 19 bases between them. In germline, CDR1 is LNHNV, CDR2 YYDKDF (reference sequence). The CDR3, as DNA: TGTGCCACCAGCGGACGGCTAGGAGGGGGCGATGAGCAGTTCTTC. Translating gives CATSGRLGGGDEQFF.

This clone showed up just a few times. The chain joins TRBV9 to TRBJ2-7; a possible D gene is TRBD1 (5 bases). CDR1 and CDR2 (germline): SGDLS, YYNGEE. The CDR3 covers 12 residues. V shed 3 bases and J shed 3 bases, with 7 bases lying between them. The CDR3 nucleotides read TGTGCCAGCAGCGCCACAGGCTACGAGCAGTACTTC. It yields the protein CASSATGYEQYF.